The 12 T cell receptor beta chains below all came from one sample that was sequenced in a study of blood T cell repertoires in COVID-19. TCRdb's copy holds only in-frame clones and misses some; the assay was immunoSEQ multiplex PCR. Of 310,000 or so clones listed, around nine tenths are singletons. The sample was peripheral blood. Source of these receptors: a woman in her 30s with COVID-19, enrolled during active disease.

The J gene is TRBJ1-5, the V gene TRBV28, with 7 bases that match TRBD1. Trimming cost V 2 bases and J 5 bases; bases outside gene matches: 9. Germline V gene lookup returns CDR1 MDHEN and CDR2 SYDVKM. The CDR3 extends over 16 amino acids. Written as DNA, the CDR3 is TGTGCCAGCAGTTTACCCGGAGGACAGGCGCATCAGCCCCAGCATTTT. It codes for CASSLPGGQAHQPQHF. The complete variable domain, with remaining parts taken from reference TRBV28 and TRBJ1-5, reads DVKVTQSSRYLVKRTGEKVFLECVQDMDHENMFWYRQDPGLGLRLIYFSYDVKMKEKGDIPEGYSVSREKKERFSLILESASTNQTSMYLCASSLPGGQAHQPQHFGDGTRLSIL.

The chain links TRBV30 to TRBJ2-7; TRBD1 aligns across 7 bases. Germline V gene sequence: CDR1 GTSNPN, CDR2 SVGIG (reference sequence). This CDR3 has 11 amino acids. The V and J ends lost 5 bases and 2 bases, in that order; junction bases with no gene match: 0. Written as DNA, the CDR3 is TGTGCCTGGGACAGGGCCTACGAGCAGTACTTC. Protein product: CAWDRAYEQYF.

This clone appeared a few times. V and J are TRBV24-1 and TRBJ1-2; D not resolved. The CDR3 spans 12 residues. Trimming shortened V by 4 bases and J by 8 bases, and 10 bases separated the two germline ends. Germline V gene data show CDR1 as KGHDR and CDR2 as SFDVKD. CDR3 coding DNA: TGTGCCACCAGTGACCCCGGCGGAGGCTACACCTTC. It translates to CATSDPGGGYTF.

The chain combines TRBV20-1 with TRBJ2-5; 7 bases align to TRBD1. The CDR3 is made up of 11 amino acids. V shed 6 bases, J shed 8 bases, and the junction held 6 bases outside the gene matches. Germline V gene sequence: CDR1 DFQATT, CDR2 SNEGSKA (reference sequence). The CDR3 loop reads CSARDSGTQYF. In DNA, the CDR3 is TGCAGTGCAAGGGACAGTGGAACCCAGTACTTC.

The chain couples TRBV9 to TRBJ2-2; 7 bases align to TRBD2. The CDR3 extends over 15 amino acids. Losses at the gene ends were 6 bases for V and 7 bases for J; bases not matched to a gene: 12. Germline V gene data show CDR1 as SGDLS and CDR2 as YYNGEE. CDR3 DNA: TGTGCCAGCACCCCCATGCGGGAGAGGGGCGGGGAGCTGTTTTTT. It specifies CASTPMRERGGELFF.

The chain links TRBV4-1 to TRBJ1-5; 8 bases match TRBD1. The CDR3 length is 17 residues. Per germline, CDR1 MGHRA and CDR2 YSYEKL. V shed 4 bases and J 3 bases; nucleotides not matched to a gene: 11. In DNA form, the CDR3 reads TGCGCCAGCAGCCCTAACTCTCCGGGACAGGTCAATCAGCCCCAGCATTTT. It codes for CASSPNSPGQVNQPQHF.

This chain uses TRBV5-8 with TRBJ1-1; D unresolved. Germline CDR1 and CDR2: SGHTS and YDEGEE. V lost 1 base and J lost 4, with 8 bases in between. This CDR3 is 13 amino acids long. CDR3 sequence reads: CASSLSASTEAFF. CDR3 bases: TGTGCCAGCAGCTTGAGCGCGAGCACTGAAGCTTTCTTT.

This clone was counted a single time. The chain recombines TRBV6-5 with TRBJ1-1; 8 positions match TRBD1. J was trimmed by 1 base and V by 6 bases; bases with no gene match: 7. This CDR3 contains 15 residues. CDR1 is MNHEY and CDR2 is SVGAGI in the germline V gene. The CDR3 sequence: CASRPPGQANTEAFF. For the CDR3, the DNA is TGTGCCAGCAGACCCCCGGGACAGGCGAACACTGAAGCTTTCTTT.

The V call is TRBV10-2, the J call TRBJ2-1; D gene unclear. CDR1 is WSHSY, CDR2 SAAADI, per germline. V lost 0 bases and J lost 12, with 12 bases in between. The CDR3 has 13 residues. The CDR3 sequence is CASSESTRGVQFF. DNA for the CDR3: TGCGCCAGCAGTGAGTCGACTCGCGGAGTGCAGTTCTTC.

A single count supports this clone. The J gene is TRBJ1-5, the V gene TRBV4-2; 7 nucleotides align to TRBD1. Trimming at V came to 4 bases and at J to 7 bases, leaving 7 bases not matched to a gene. The CDR3 contains 14 residues. Per germline, CDR1 LGHNA and CDR2 YNFKEQ. The CDR3 DNA sequence: TGTGCCAGCAGCCCAATACAGGGGAACCAGCCCCAGCATTTT. Protein: CASSPIQGNQPQHF.

The chain links TRBV10-3 to TRBJ2-3, with TRBD2 matching over 7 bases. This CDR3 has 18 residues. The V segment lost 3 bases and the J segment 0 bases; nucleotides outside the gene matches: 12. The germline V gene encodes CDR1 ENHRY and CDR2 SYGVKD. CDR3 amino acids: CAISDYHWGRASTDTQYF. For the CDR3, the DNA is TGTGCCATCAGTGACTATCACTGGGGGAGGGCCAGCACAGATACGCAGTATTTT.

The chain couples TRBV9 to TRBJ2-6, with 8 positions matching TRBD1. CDR3 length: 13 residues. Germline CDR1 reads SGDLS; CDR2 reads YYNGEE. The V segment lost 3 bases and the J segment 9 bases; nucleotides outside the gene matches: 2. This CDR3 reads CASSGTGFNVLTF. CDR3 nucleotides: TGTGCCAGCAGCGGGACAGGGTTCAACGTCCTGACTTTC.